This TCR beta chain was identified in a study of blood T cell repertoires in COVID-19. Whole-study context: Samples taken during acute and convalescent COVID-19 were collected in the United States, Italy and Spain. PBMCs, B-cell-depleted T cells, or T cells were the source of the cDNA or gDNA that made up the material.

Original processing notes: Cell counts per sample came from amplifying reference gene primers. TCRdb's copy holds only in-frame clones and misses some; the assay was immunoSEQ multiplex PCR. That table supplies the V and J calls and clone size; D and trimming were determined from the DNA. The sample contains tens of thousands of clones, about 92% of which appear only once. CDR1 is MGHRA and CDR2 is YSYEKL in the germline V gene. Trimming took 1 base from V and 2 from J, leaving 12 bases between them. The CDR3 has 16 residues. The rearrangement joins TRBV4-1 to TRBJ2-1, with D tentatively TRBD1 (6 bases). The source material was peripheral blood. This TCR was sampled from a woman aged 50 to 65 in a cohort sampled during active COVID-19. CDR3 coding DNA: TGCGCCAGCAGCCAAGGTGAGACAGGCCCCTACAATGAGCAGTTCTTC. This translates into CASSQGETGPYNEQFF.